This T cell receptor (beta chain) was sequenced during a study of T cells after yellow fever vaccination. In its sample, this clonotype was seen a few times. Trimming removed 0 bases at V and 2 bases at J, with 11 bases between. The CDR3 is 16 residues long. Germline V lookup: CDR1 KGHSH, CDR2 LQKENI. MiXCR was run by TCRdb on the 5' RACE reads, yielding one entry per CDR3 protein. The sample comprises hundreds of thousands of distinct CDR3 sequences, approximately 15% of which are singletons, and 11% to 15% rests with the top ten. The receptor was isolated from a man aged 25-45 years who received the YFV17D yellow fever vaccine. The sequences come from PBMCs, collected on the day of the yellow fever booster vaccination. The chain recombines TRBV18 with TRBJ2-1; possible D gene TRBD2, 5 bases. The CDR3 sequence: CASSPPGSGAYNEQFF. CDR3 in DNA: TGTGCCAGCTCACCACCTGGCAGCGGTGCCTACAATGAGCAGTTCTTC.